This is a list of T cell receptor beta chains from one sample in a study of blood T cell repertoires in COVID-19. The method was immunoSEQ multiplex PCR; TCRdb's version includes in-frame clones alone and lacks a portion of them. The sample records about 120,000 clones, approximately 70% being singletons. Sample: peripheral blood. The receptor set was obtained from a human donor with acute or convalescent COVID-19. The donor label of this sample is uncertain. Each CDR3 is given with its conserved first and last residue. The D gene is left open where the match is weak. Clone size is not always given. Where it is, it says once, few, many or a class for expanded clones.

CDR3 DNA: TGTGCCAGCGGACATATCTCTGGAAACACCATATATTTT
CDR3 protein: CASGHISGNTIYF
D gene: NA
V gene: TRBV19
J gene: TRBJ1-3
clone size: NA

CDR3 DNA: TGTGCCAGCAGTTTATCTTGGACAGGGGGCAATGGCTACACCTTC
CDR3 protein: CASSLSWTGGNGYTF
D gene: TRBD1
V gene: TRBV27
J gene: TRBJ1-2
clone size: NA

CDR3 DNA: TGTGCCAGCAGCAACCTGGACAGGGGGATGACCCAGTACTTC
CDR3 protein: CASSNLDRGMTQYF
D gene: TRBD1
V gene: TRBV27
J gene: TRBJ2-5
clone size: NA

CDR3 DNA: TGTGCCAGCAGCTTAGAGGGGAGCAATCAGCCCCAGCATTTT
CDR3 protein: CASSLEGSNQPQHF
D gene: NA
V gene: TRBV7-2
J gene: TRBJ1-5
clone size: NA

CDR3 DNA: TGTGCCAGCAGCCGGGACAGAATGAACACTGAAGCTTTCTTT
CDR3 protein: CASSRDRMNTEAFF
D gene: TRBD1
V gene: TRBV7-2
J gene: TRBJ1-1
clone size: NA

CDR3 DNA: TGTGCCAGCAGGTCAGGGGTGGCTGAGCAGTTCTTC
CDR3 protein: CASRSGVAEQFF
D gene: NA
V gene: TRBV7-9
J gene: TRBJ2-1
clone size: once

CDR3 DNA: TGTGCCGGAGGGGACGGCTACACCTTC
CDR3 protein: CAGGDGYTF
D gene: NA
V gene: TRBV30
J gene: TRBJ1-2
clone size: once

CDR3 DNA: TGTGCCTGGAGTGTACTCGGGGGGTCGGACTATCAGCCCCAGCATTTT
CDR3 protein: CAWSVLGGSDYQPQHF
D gene: NA
V gene: TRBV30
J gene: TRBJ1-5
clone size: NA

CDR3 DNA: TGTGCCAGCAGCCCAGGGAGGGTAAGCAATCAGCCCCAGCATTTT
CDR3 protein: CASSPGRVSNQPQHF
D gene: NA
V gene: TRBV7-8
J gene: TRBJ1-5
clone size: NA

CDR3 DNA: TGTGCCAGCAGCGCCCGGGACAGGGGGGGGGAGACCCAGTACTTC
CDR3 protein: CASSARDRGGETQYF
D gene: TRBD1
V gene: TRBV4-2
J gene: TRBJ2-5
clone size: NA

CDR3 DNA: TGCGCCAGCAGCTCGACCCCGGGGGCCGGGGAGCTGTTTTTT
CDR3 protein: CASSSTPGAGELFF
D gene: NA
V gene: TRBV5-1
J gene: TRBJ2-2
clone size: NA

CDR3 DNA: TGTGCCAGCTCACGGCGCGGAGAGACCCAGTACTTC
CDR3 protein: CASSRRGETQYF
D gene: NA
V gene: TRBV18
J gene: TRBJ2-5
clone size: NA

CDR3 DNA: TGTGCCAGCAGTGATCAGGGGGCGGCAGTTGGAAACACCATATATTTT
CDR3 protein: CASSDQGAAVGNTIYF
D gene: TRBD1
V gene: TRBV6-1
J gene: TRBJ1-3
clone size: NA

CDR3 DNA: TGTGCCAGCAGTGAAACGTACACCACTGAAGCTTTCTTT
CDR3 protein: CASSETYTTEAFF
D gene: NA
V gene: TRBV6-4
J gene: TRBJ1-1
clone size: medium-sized

CDR3 DNA: TGCGCCAGCAGCCAAACGGGAGGACGAGGTGAAAAACTGTTTTTT
CDR3 protein: CASSQTGGRGEKLFF
D gene: NA
V gene: TRBV5-1
J gene: TRBJ1-4
clone size: NA

CDR3 DNA: TGTGCCAGCAGAGACCGGGGGGACTTCCCCTACGAGCAGTACTTC
CDR3 protein: CASRDRGDFPYEQYF
D gene: TRBD2
V gene: TRBV6-5
J gene: TRBJ2-7
clone size: NA

CDR3 DNA: TGTGCCAGCTCACCACCCGGCAGGGCAGATACGCAGTATTTT
CDR3 protein: CASSPPGRADTQYF
D gene: NA
V gene: TRBV18
J gene: TRBJ2-3
clone size: NA

CDR3 DNA: TGTGCCAGCAGCCCTGGGACTCTCATAGCCAAAAACATTCAGTACTTC
CDR3 protein: CASSPGTLIAKNIQYF
D gene: NA
V gene: TRBV2
J gene: TRBJ2-4
clone size: NA